These T cell receptor beta chains were read from a single sample in a study of beta chain features in type 1 diabetes. Method: immunoSEQ multiplex PCR; TCRdb's copy keeps in-frame clones and lacks some. The sample holds 620,000 or so clones, 15% to 19% seen once. Sequencing was done on a sample of naive CD4+ T cells from blood. The receptors stem from a young man in good health. Both conserved end residues are part of each CDR3. D genes are given only for firm matches. A clone size is listed for some rows: how often the clone was seen (once, few, many), or a class if it is expanded.

D gene,clone size,V gene,J gene,CDR3 protein,CDR3 DNA
TRBD2,few,TRBV6-5,TRBJ2-3,CASSYGGGGTDTQYF,TGTGCCAGCAGTTACGGCGGGGGTGGGACAGATACGCAGTATTTT
TRBD1,few,TRBV5-4,TRBJ2-2,CASSLLSGTGSGELFF,TGTGCCAGCAGCTTATTATCCGGGACAGGGTCCGGGGAGCTGTTTTTT
TRBD2,.,TRBV12-5,TRBJ2-6,CASGPREGRSGANVLTF,TGTGCTAGTGGTCCCAGGGAGGGGCGGTCTGGGGCCAACGTCCTGACTTTC
.,few,TRBV7-8,TRBJ2-7,CASSLRAGDNSYEQYF,TGTGCCAGCAGCTTAAGGGCGGGGGACAACTCCTACGAGCAGTACTTC
.,few,TRBV5-4,TRBJ1-2,CASSARGTGVDGYTF,TGTGCCAGCAGTGCGCGGGGGACCGGAGTCGATGGCTACACCTTC
.,.,TRBV6-6,TRBJ1-2,CASTRQAYGYTF,TGTGCCAGCACAAGACAGGCCTATGGCTACACCTTC
.,.,TRBV4-3,TRBJ1-5,CASSQDRAGYINQPQHF,TGCGCCAGCAGCCAAGATCGAGCAGGGTATATCAATCAGCCCCAGCATTTT
TRBD2,few,TRBV19,TRBJ2-1,CASNPASGRYNEQFF,TGTGCCAGTAATCCCGCTAGCGGGAGATACAATGAGCAGTTCTTC
.,.,TRBV30,TRBJ2-7,CAWTAGTNEQYF,TGTGCCTGGACCGCCGGGACAAACGAGCAGTACTTC
.,few,TRBV5-8,TRBJ2-2,CASSLRTAGTGELFF,TGTGCCAGCAGCTTGCGGACTGCCGGAACCGGGGAGCTGTTTTTT
TRBD1,few,TRBV19,TRBJ1-4,CASSIAVTGATEKLFF,TGTGCCAGTAGTATAGCGGTAACAGGGGCTACTGAAAAACTGTTTTTT
.,few,TRBV5-4,TRBJ2-7,CASSLAPSATYEQYF,TGTGCCAGCAGCTTGGCCCCTAGCGCTACCTACGAGCAGTACTTC
.,few,TRBV10-3,TRBJ1-3,CATHQGLPDHSGNTIYF,TGTGCCACCCACCAAGGACTCCCAGACCACTCTGGAAACACCATATATTTT
.,.,TRBV30,TRBJ2-7,CAWSVYFLGYEQYF,TGTGCCTGGAGTGTATACTTCTTAGGGTACGAGCAGTACTTC
TRBD1,few,TRBV7-9,TRBJ2-7,CASSPGTGRVPEQYF,TGTGCCAGCAGCCCCGGGACAGGGAGGGTGCCCGAGCAGTACTTC
.,.,TRBV29-1,TRBJ2-2,CSARYRNTGELFF,TGCAGCGCCCGTTACAGGAACACCGGGGAGCTGTTTTTT
TRBD2,.,TRBV7-9,TRBJ2-1,CASSSKGLAFTNEQFF,TGTGCCAGCAGCTCGAAGGGACTAGCTTTCACCAATGAGCAGTTCTTC
TRBD1,.,TRBV10-3,TRBJ2-3,CAISKGQGEDTQYF,TGTGCCATCAGTAAGGGACAGGGTGAGGATACGCAGTATTTT
TRBD1,few,TRBV19,TRBJ2-7,CASSRTGEGYEQYF,TGTGCCAGTAGCCGGACAGGGGAGGGGTACGAGCAGTACTTC
.,few,TRBV28,TRBJ2-1,CASSYGYNEQFF,TGTGCCAGCAGTTATGGATACAATGAGCAGTTCTTC
TRBD2,.,TRBV15,TRBJ2-3,CATSRDGRIWTDTQYF,TGTGCCACCAGCAGAGACGGGAGGATTTGGACAGATACGCAGTATTTT
.,.,TRBV28,TRBJ1-1,CASSSPKRGTEAFF,TGTGCCAGCAGCTCACCTAAACGCGGCACTGAAGCTTTCTTT
TRBD1,few,TRBV9,TRBJ1-4,CASSIQGCRRKLFF,TGTGCCAGCAGCATACAGGGGTGTCGACGAAAACTGTTTTTT
.,few,TRBV5-4,TRBJ1-3,CASSTLQDSGNTIYF,TGTGCCAGCAGCACCCTACAGGACTCTGGAAACACCATATATTTT
.,.,TRBV23-1,TRBJ1-2,CASSQSGENYGYTF,TGCGCCAGCAGTCAATCGGGAGAAAATTATGGCTACACCTTC
TRBD2,few,TRBV5-1,TRBJ2-7,CASSLGGSGSYEQYF,TGCGCCAGCAGCCTGGGTGGTAGCGGGAGCTACGAGCAGTACTTC
.,.,TRBV6-5,TRBJ2-3,CASSAQGRGTDTQYF,TGTGCCAGCAGCGCACAGGGTAGGGGCACAGATACGCAGTATTTT
.,many,TRBV19,TRBJ2-1,CASRYSGPGNEQFF,TGTGCCAGTAGATATTCCGGACCCGGGAATGAGCAGTTCTTC
.,.,TRBV15,TRBJ2-3,CATSSRDVKLGSTDTQYF,TGTGCCACCAGCAGCAGAGACGTTAAGCTAGGAAGCACAGATACGCAGTATTTT
.,.,TRBV5-5,TRBJ2-5,CASSLVLGRGRTQYF,TGTGCCAGCAGCTTGGTTCTGGGCCGGGGCAGGACCCAGTACTTC
.,few,TRBV5-1,TRBJ1-1,CASSYRQSSEAFF,TGCGCCAGCAGCTACAGACAGAGCTCTGAAGCTTTCTTT
.,few,TRBV18,TRBJ2-7,CASSLSTDGTYEQYF,TGTGCCAGCTCATTATCGACAGACGGCACCTACGAGCAGTACTTC
.,few,TRBV28,TRBJ2-7,CASSFDQGTYEQYF,TGTGCCAGCAGTTTTGATCAGGGAACCTACGAGCAGTACTTC
.,few,TRBV30,TRBJ1-2,CAWRGARERYGYTF,TGTGCCTGGAGGGGAGCCCGAGAGCGCTATGGCTACACCTTC
TRBD2,once,TRBV7-3,TRBJ2-5,CASSSLAGGPQETQYF,TGTGCCAGCAGCTCCTTAGCGGGGGGGCCCCAAGAGACCCAGTACTTC
TRBD2,few,TRBV6-6,TRBJ2-1,CASILPAGGYNEQFF,TGTGCCAGCATTCTCCCGGCGGGGGGTTACAATGAGCAGTTCTTC
.,.,TRBV2,TRBJ2-5,CASSGTARWRVQETQYF,TGTGCCAGCAGTGGGACCGCCCGATGGAGGGTACAAGAGACCCAGTACTTC
TRBD2,many,TRBV7-2,TRBJ2-3,CASSSGTSGGGTQYF,TGTGCCAGCAGTTCCGGGACTAGCGGAGGGGGTACGCAGTATTTT
TRBD2,.,TRBV18,TRBJ2-7,CASSPPFGLGPYEQYF,TGTGCCAGCTCACCACCGTTCGGACTAGGCCCATACGAGCAGTACTTC
.,few,TRBV4-3,TRBJ1-6,CASSQAGHYNSPLHF,TGCGCCAGCAGCCAAGCTGGACACTATAATTCACCCCTCCACTTT
.,few,TRBV5-4,TRBJ1-2,CASSFRTGVSYGYTF,TGTGCCAGCAGCTTCCGCACGGGGGTTTCCTATGGCTACACCTTC
.,.,TRBV5-4,TRBJ2-1,CASSLGVRQDNEQFF,TGTGCCAGCAGCTTGGGAGTCCGACAGGACAATGAGCAGTTCTTC
.,.,TRBV6-1,TRBJ1-2,CASNEEGGINYGYTF,TGTGCCAGCAACGAGGAAGGGGGAATTAACTATGGCTACACCTTC
TRBD2,few,TRBV7-2,TRBJ2-3,CASSFGTSGRGDTQYF,TGTGCCAGCAGCTTCGGGACTAGCGGGAGGGGCGATACGCAGTATTTT
.,few,TRBV28,TRBJ2-1,CASSFPSSNNEQFF,TGTGCCAGCAGTTTCCCTAGCTCAAACAATGAGCAGTTCTTC
TRBD2,.,TRBV4-3,TRBJ2-3,CASSLSAPSGATDTQYF,TGCGCCAGCAGCCTCTCGGCCCCCAGCGGGGCCACAGATACGCAGTATTTT